Listed below are T cell receptor beta chains from one sample, sequenced in a study of spatial heterogeneity in lung cancer. TCRdb re-analysed the 5' RACE reads in MiXCR, keeping a single row per CDR3 protein. The data contain approximately 10,000 distinct CDR3 sequences, 5.1% of them singletons. The sample consisted of lung tumor tissue, taken at surgery. The receptors originated from a male donor with early-stage non-small cell lung cancer. Both conserved end residues are trimmed from each CDR3.

j_call: TRBJ1-6; v_call: TRBV20-1; cdr3_aa: SAAGAGRLH
j_call: TRBJ2-1; v_call: TRBV12-3/TRBV12-4; cdr3_aa: ASSFSHGGGYNEQF
j_call: TRBJ2-1; v_call: TRBV7-9; cdr3_aa: ASSLGSSGEQF
j_call: TRBJ2-3; v_call: TRBV7-2; cdr3_aa: ASSFVAPDTQY
j_call: TRBJ2-7; v_call: TRBV20-1; cdr3_aa: SARTSTYEQY
j_call: TRBJ1-2; v_call: TRBV2; cdr3_aa: ASRSGQDGYT
j_call: TRBJ2-3; v_call: TRBV15; cdr3_aa: ATSRQGREPTDTQY
j_call: TRBJ2-7; v_call: TRBV7-9; cdr3_aa: ASSLTTGPLTYEQY
j_call: TRBJ2-5; v_call: TRBV20-1; cdr3_aa: SARGTSQETQY
j_call: TRBJ1-3; v_call: TRBV6-5; cdr3_aa: ASRDRGGGNTIY
j_call: TRBJ2-7; v_call: TRBV6-1; cdr3_aa: ASSSPGTGIYEQY
j_call: TRBJ2-3; v_call: TRBV7-9; cdr3_aa: ASSSPVGAPASTDTQY
j_call: TRBJ2-5; v_call: TRBV9; cdr3_aa: ASSPHAGAQETQY
j_call: TRBJ2-7; v_call: TRBV20-1; cdr3_aa: SAREQGEMREQY